This T cell receptor beta chain was obtained from a study of cytotoxic CD8 clonotypes in ibrutinib-treated CLL. About the research overall: The response samples were taken once patients had been treated for a median of about 12 months, range 6 to 36. General study points: Clonality increased at ibrutinib response and stayed stable in sustained remission. At progression, however, it fell back toward baseline.

This clone showed up just once. Its cognate antigen is unknown. Target depth was 1 in 200,000 to 1 in 1 million T cells, about 10x per clonotype. Assay: immunoSEQ multiplex PCR; the TCRdb copy retains only in-frame clones and omits some. The sample consists of 150,000 or so clones, 80% of them appearing once. The V gene's germline CDR1 is KGHSH and CDR2 LQKENI. V lost 2 bases to trimming and J lost 5 bases, with 19 bases between them. The CDR3 sequence is 16 residues long. The specimen comprised PBMCs, sampled after 36 months of ibrutinib treatment. The rearrangement joins TRBV18 to TRBJ2-7; the D gene is possibly TRBD1 (6 bases). The sequence was collected from a human donor with chronic lymphocytic leukemia. The CDR3 bases are TGTGCCAGCTCACCAACACAGACAACTGGGGGCCACGAGCAGTACTTC. Its translation is CASSPTQTTGGHEQYF.